Shown below are 28 T cell receptor beta chains from a single sample sequenced in a study of regulatory T cells in long-lasting Graves disease. In building TCR beta libraries, iRepertoire HTBI primers were used together with Arm-PCR of CDR3 regions. TCRdb reanalysed the multiplex PCR reads using MiXCR and keeps one entry per CDR3 protein. The table shows approximately 400,000 distinct CDR3 sequences, with 20% to 25% occurring only once. The time point: persistent/refractory GD, antithyroid drugs over 5 years with positive TRAb. From RNA extracted from PBMCs, the TCR library was made. The sample in question was peripheral blood mononuclear cells (PBMCs), obtained when the disease was refractory, from a patient treated with antithyroid drugs. These receptors were obtained from a woman aged 35 to 49 with Graves disease.

This clonotype was found a few times. V usage is TRBV2 and J usage is TRBJ2-1, with 11 nucleotides matching TRBD2. V was clipped by 2 bases and J by 7 bases; unmatched bases: 4. The germline V gene has CDR1 SNHLY and CDR2 FYNNEI. CDR3 length: 15 residues. Written as DNA, the CDR3 is TGTGCCAGCAGTGAAAATAGCGGGAGGGTTAATGAGCAGTTCTTC. It yields the protein CASSENSGRVNEQFF.

The rearrangement links TRBV12-3 or TRBV12-4 to TRBJ2-1; 13 bases line up with TRBD2. The CDR3 is made up of 14 amino acids. V was pared by 5 bases and J by 5 bases, with 0 bases of the junction left unmatched. Here the CDR3 DNA reads TGTGCCAGCAGTGGACTAGCGGGGGACAATGAGCAGTTCTTC. This sequence encodes CASSGLAGDNEQFF.

Many counts were recorded for this clonotype. Its ends do not fully match the called genes, so a read error is possible. V usage is TRBV6-1 and J usage is TRBJ1-1, with D possibly being TRBD1 (5 bases). Per germline, CDR1 MNHNS and CDR2 SASEGT. The CDR3 spans 13 residues. The CDR3 coding sequence is TGTGCCAGCGGTGAAGGGGTGGACACTGAAGCTTTCTTT. Its translation is CASGEGVDTEAFF.

Of note for this clonotype: A read error may explain this, as a much larger clone is one base away. The chain is built from TRBV12-3 or TRBV12-4 and TRBJ1-4; 7 bases fit TRBD1. This CDR3 spans 14 amino acids. CDR3 protein: CASTPRGGNEKLLF. CDR3 DNA sequence: TGTGCCAGCACCCCCAGGGGGGGAAATGAAAAACTGCTTTTT.

This chain links TRBV20-1 with TRBJ2-1, with D uncertain. Germline V gives CDR1 DFQATT, CDR2 SNEGSKA (reference sequence). The CDR3 runs 12 residues. V lost 3 bases and J 9 bases, leaving 12 bases between the germline ends. In DNA, the CDR3 is TGCAGTGCTAGGTACCAGGTGGGTGAGCAGTTCTTC. It is translated as CSARYQVGEQFF.

This clonotype was found many times. V gene TRBV20-1 combines with J gene TRBJ2-5, with D unclear. The CDR3 spans 13 residues. CDR1 DFQATT and CDR2 SNEGSKA come from the germline V gene (reference sequence). V shed 1 base and J shed 4 bases, with 10 bases lying between them. CDR3 DNA: TGCAGTGCTAGAGTAACCATAGGAGAGACCCAGTACTTC. Its protein product is CSARVTIGETQYF.

This clonotype was detected ten times or more. The chain's CDR3 is CATSSPVRGKGGYTF. The CDR3 DNA reads TGTGCCACCAGCAGCCCCGTAAGGGGAAAGGGCGGCTACACCTTC. The genes are TRBV15 and TRBJ1-2; possible D gene TRBD1, 5 bases. Deletions cut 3 bases from V and 8 bases from J, with 19 bases between. Looked up from germline, CDR1 is LNHNV and CDR2 is YYDKDF (reference sequence). This CDR3 region has 15 residues.

In its sample, this clonotype was seen a few times. One end of the junction does not line up with germline, which may come from a read error. The rearrangement uses TRBV11-2 and TRBJ2-1; TRBD1 matches 8 bases. The CDR3 is 15 amino acids. Germline-derived CDR1 and CDR2 are SGHAT and FQNNGV. CDR3 nucleotides: TGTACCAGCAGCCGGAGAAACCAGGGGGCGCGGGAGCAGTTCTTC. It translates to CTSSRRNQGAREQFF.

This rearrangement joins TRBV29-1 to TRBJ2-7; 9 bases agree with TRBD1. The CDR3 is made up of 13 amino acids. V gave up 3 bases and J gave up 4 bases; unmatched junction bases: 4. CDR1 is SQVTM, CDR2 ANQGSEA, per germline. The CDR3 here is CSVETGGAYEQYF. Here the CDR3 DNA reads TGCAGCGTTGAGACAGGGGGGGCTTACGAGCAGTACTTC.

This clonotype was counted many times. This chain joins TRBV12-3 or TRBV12-4 and TRBJ2-4; possible D gene TRBD2, 6 bases. V lost 6 bases to trimming and J lost 6 bases, with 12 bases between them. This CDR3 spans 13 amino acids. The CDR3 bases are TGTGCCAGCAGGGGGGGACTGACAAACATTCAGTACTTC. Protein product: CASRGGLTNIQYF.

This sequence joins TRBV3-1 and TRBJ1-3; D is ambiguous. Trimming cost V 5 bases and J 7 bases, with 15 bases left between them. Germline CDR1 LGHDT, CDR2 YNNKEL (reference sequence). This CDR3 has 14 residues. The CDR3 region has the DNA TGTGCCAGCAGCGCCCTGCACCGCCGGAACACCATATATTTT. Residues: CASSALHRRNTIYF.

This clonotype was detected many times. The rearrangement links TRBV20-1 to TRBJ1-5; no clear D. The V gene lost 3 bases and the J gene lost 2 bases, with 14 bases spanning the gap. CDR3 length: 15 residues. CDR1 and CDR2 from the germline V gene are DFQATT and SNEGSKA (reference sequence). The CDR3 DNA reads as TGCAGTGCTAGCACGGGGAGCGGAGGCAATCAGCCCCAGCATTTT. Translation: CSASTGSGGNQPQHF.

The chain is built from TRBV20-1 and TRBJ1-5; 7 bases are shared with TRBD1. Germline loops: CDR1 DFQATT, CDR2 SNEGSKA (reference sequence). The V gene end was trimmed by 3 bases and the J gene end by 11 bases; junction bases not matched to a gene: 10. The CDR3 is 13 amino acids. The CDR3 is CSARGTAREAQHF. Written as DNA, the CDR3 is TGCAGTGCTAGGGGGACAGCGAGGGAGGCCCAGCATTTT.

The V and J genes are TRBV28 and TRBJ2-3; TRBD1 or TRBD2 may be the D gene (5 bases each). The CDR3 consists of 15 residues. V lost 1 base and J 15 bases, leaving 23 bases between the germline ends. CDR1 is MDHEN, CDR2 SYDVKM, per germline. Here the CDR3 reads CASSLSGPPDQGRYF. The CDR3 DNA is TGTGCCAGCAGTTTATCAGGGCCCCCAGACCAAGGGAGATATTTT.

With respect to this clonotype: Just one base apart from a much larger clone, this may be a read error. The V and J genes are TRBV6-2 or TRBV6-3 and TRBJ1-1; D not resolved. In germline, CDR1 is MNHEY, CDR2 SVGEGT. Trimming pared 8 bases from V and 5 bases from J, leaving 15 bases between. There are 13 residues in the CDR3. The CDR3 DNA is TGTGCCAGCCGCTCACCGGGGAGAACTGAAGCTTTCTTT. Amino acids: CASRSPGRTEAFF.

This clonotype came up a few times. The chain combines TRBV9 with TRBJ1-5, with no clear D. V dropped 1 base and J dropped 7 bases, with 9 bases sitting between them. This CDR3 contains 13 residues. CDR1 and CDR2 (germline): SGDLS, YYNGEE. The CDR3 nucleotides are TGTGCCAGCAGCGTATCGGGGAACCAGCCCCAGCATTTT. This encodes CASSVSGNQPQHF.

Only a few counts were recorded for this clonotype. The chain combines TRBV6-2 or TRBV6-3 with TRBJ1-5; D is unresolved. This CDR3 contains 14 residues. Germline V CDR1 and CDR2: MNHEY, SVGEGT. V was clipped by 5 bases and J by 4 bases, with 12 bases between them. DNA of the CDR3: TGTGCCAGCAGTCGAAAGACGGGGAATCAGCCCCAGCATTTT. Its translation: CASSRKTGNQPQHF.

This clonotype was seen at least ten times. CDR3 bases: TGTGCCAGCAGTGAGAGAGTATACGAGCAGTACTTC. It translates to CASSERVYEQYF. The chain joins TRBV28 to TRBJ2-7, with no clear D. V was shortened by 5 bases and J by 4 bases, with 9 bases between the two germline ends. The CDR3 consists of 12 residues. Germline values: CDR1 MDHEN, CDR2 SYDVKM.

There are many counts of this clonotype. The chain uses TRBV28 and TRBJ2-2, with 7 bases matching TRBD1. The CDR3 consists of 14 residues. Trimming at V came to 11 bases and at J to 5 bases, leaving 11 bases not matched to a gene. Germline values: CDR1 MDHEN, CDR2 SYDVKM. This CDR3 is CAASAGGVTGELFF. As DNA, the CDR3 is TGTGCCGCCTCGGCAGGGGGTGTTACCGGGGAGCTGTTTTTT.

This clonotype occurred once. The CDR3 bases are TGTGCCAGCTCACCAAATAATTCACCCCTCCACTTT. Protein: CASSPNNSPLHF. The genes are TRBV18 and TRBJ1-6, with D unclear. Deletions cut 2 bases from V and 5 bases from J, with 1 base between. Germline-derived CDR1 and CDR2 are KGHSH and LQKENI. The CDR3 contains 12 residues.

There are a few counts of this clonotype. The CDR3 spells CASSSMRQTDFSGANVLTF. The CDR3 nucleotides read TGCGCCAGCAGCTCCATGCGTCAGACAGACTTCTCTGGGGCCAACGTCCTGACTTTC. The chain has TRBV5-1 and TRBJ2-6, with D possibly TRBD1 on 5 matching bases. CDR3 size: 19 residues. Germline V gene data show CDR1 as SGHRS and CDR2 as YFSETQ. The ends were cut back, 3 bases at V and 0 bases at J, with 19 bases in the middle.

This clonotype was seen ten or more times. The V call is TRBV15, the J call TRBJ1-5; D is unresolved. V was cut by 3 bases and J by 9 bases, with 9 bases left in between. Looked up from germline, CDR1 is LNHNV and CDR2 is YYDKDF (reference sequence). The CDR3 has 12 amino acids. This CDR3 reads CATSRPMGPQHF. The CDR3 bases are TGTGCCACCAGCAGGCCCATGGGGCCCCAGCATTTT.

The table lists this clonotype with many counts. This chain joins TRBV11-2 and TRBJ1-2; perhaps TRBD1 as D (5 bases). The CDR3 is made up of 17 amino acids. Trimming left V 1 base short and J 0 bases short, with 15 bases between. The germline gives CDR1 SGHAT, CDR2 FQNNGV. DNA of the CDR3: TGTGCCAGCAGCTTAGGCGTGGAGGGGTTAGCTAACTATGGCTACACCTTC. Amino acid sequence: CASSLGVEGLANYGYTF.

There are many counts of this clonotype. The V gene is TRBV12-3 or TRBV12-4, the J gene TRBJ2-2; D uncertain. Trimming removed 3 bases from V and 2 bases from J, with 10 bases in between. The CDR3 runs 15 residues. CDR3 region: CASSLFRPNTGELFF. Here the CDR3 DNA reads TGTGCCAGCAGTTTGTTCAGGCCTAACACCGGGGAGCTGTTTTTT.

This clonotype came up many times. The gene calls are TRBV12-3 or TRBV12-4 and TRBJ1-1, with a tentative D call TRBD1 (6 bases). V was trimmed by 0 bases and J by 5 bases, leaving 10 bases between them. This CDR3 is 14 amino acids long. CDR3 sequence: CASSLAERGTEAFF. CDR3 DNA: TGTGCCAGCAGTTTAGCCGAAAGGGGGACTGAAGCTTTCTTT.

This clonotype was detected only a few times. The J gene is TRBJ1-5, the V gene TRBV6-5; no clear D gene. Germline lookup yields CDR1 MNHEY and CDR2 SVGAGI. The V end was cut by 1 base, the J end by 0 bases, with 7 bases between. There are 15 residues in the CDR3. The CDR3 protein is CASSYWEDSNQPQHF. The CDR3 region has the DNA TGTGCCAGCAGTTACTGGGAGGATAGCAATCAGCCCCAGCATTTT.

The chain combines TRBV30 with TRBJ2-5; no clear D gene. The CDR3 has 12 amino acids. Between the trimmed V and J ends, which lost 1 base and 5 bases, there was a span of 8 bases. Germline CDR1 is GTSNPN and CDR2 is SVGIG (reference sequence). CDR3 in DNA: TGTGCCTGGAGTGCCCGTTGGGAGACCCAGTACTTC. Its protein product is CAWSARWETQYF.

The sample holds many counts of this clonotype. CDR3 DNA sequence: TGTGCCAGCAGTTCCCTAATTTCGACTAGCGGGAGCTTCTACGAGCAGTACTTC. This sequence encodes CASSSLISTSGSFYEQYF. This chain connects TRBV28 to TRBJ2-7; TRBD2 matches at 12 bases. The CDR3 contains 18 residues. Germline V gene sequence: CDR1 MDHEN, CDR2 SYDVKM. V was clipped by 4 bases and J by 3 bases; unmatched bases: 13.